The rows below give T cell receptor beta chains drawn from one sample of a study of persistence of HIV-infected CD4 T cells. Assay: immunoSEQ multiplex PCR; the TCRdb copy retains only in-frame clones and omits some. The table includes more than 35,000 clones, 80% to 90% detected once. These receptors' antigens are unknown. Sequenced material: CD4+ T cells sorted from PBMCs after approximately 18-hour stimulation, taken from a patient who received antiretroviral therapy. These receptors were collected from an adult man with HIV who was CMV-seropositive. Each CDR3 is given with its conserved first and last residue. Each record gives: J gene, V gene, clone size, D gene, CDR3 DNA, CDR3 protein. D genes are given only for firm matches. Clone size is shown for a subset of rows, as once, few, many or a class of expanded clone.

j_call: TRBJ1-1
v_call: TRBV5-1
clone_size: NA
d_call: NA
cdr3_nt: TGCGCCAGCAGCTTGACAGGGTATGAAGCTTTCTTT
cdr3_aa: CASSLTGYEAFF

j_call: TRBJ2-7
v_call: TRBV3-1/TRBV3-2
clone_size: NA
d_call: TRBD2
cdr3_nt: TGTGCCAGCAGCCCCGGGACTAGAACCTACGAGCAGTACTTC
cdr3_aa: CASSPGTRTYEQYF

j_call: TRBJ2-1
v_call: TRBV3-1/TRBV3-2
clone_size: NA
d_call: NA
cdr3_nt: TGTGCCAGCAGCCAAACCAGCCTACTAGTAGTACGCAATGAGCAGTTCTTC
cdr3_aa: CASSQTSLLVVRNEQFF

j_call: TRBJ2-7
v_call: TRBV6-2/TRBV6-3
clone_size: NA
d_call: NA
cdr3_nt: TGTGCCAGCAGTTACTCTCGCGGGAGTTCCCAGGGGGAGCAGTACTTC
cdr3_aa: CASSYSRGSSQGEQYF

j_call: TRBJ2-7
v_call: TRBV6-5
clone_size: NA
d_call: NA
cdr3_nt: TGTGCCAGCAGTTACTCGAGGGAGTTTCCCGAGCAGTACTTC
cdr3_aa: CASSYSREFPEQYF

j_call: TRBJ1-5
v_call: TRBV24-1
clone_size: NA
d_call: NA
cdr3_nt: TGTGCCACCAGTGATTTGGGTCAGCCCCAGCATTTT
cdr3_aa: CATSDLGQPQHF

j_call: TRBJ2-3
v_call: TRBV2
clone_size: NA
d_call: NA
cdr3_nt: TGTGCCAGCGGGCGGTCCGCCCCTACCACAGATACGCAGTATTTT
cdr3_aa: CASGRSAPTTDTQYF

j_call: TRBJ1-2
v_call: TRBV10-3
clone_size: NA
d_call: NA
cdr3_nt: TGTGCCGCCGCTCAGGGGCCCTCATCTGGCTACACCTTC
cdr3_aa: CAAAQGPSSGYTF

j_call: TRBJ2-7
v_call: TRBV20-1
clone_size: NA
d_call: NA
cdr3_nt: TGCAGTGCTGACTCGTCCTACGAGCAGTACTTC
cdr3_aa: CSADSSYEQYF

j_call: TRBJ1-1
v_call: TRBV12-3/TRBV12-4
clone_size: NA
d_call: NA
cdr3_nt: TGTGCCAGCAGTTGGGAGGCTGAAGCTTTCTTT
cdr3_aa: CASSWEAEAFF

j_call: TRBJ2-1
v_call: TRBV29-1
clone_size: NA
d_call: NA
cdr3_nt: TGCAGCGTTGGCGATGAGCAGTTCTTC
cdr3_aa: CSVGDEQFF

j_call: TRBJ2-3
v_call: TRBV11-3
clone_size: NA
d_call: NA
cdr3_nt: TGTGCCAGCAGCTCCCACACAGATACGCAGTATTTT
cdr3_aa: CASSSHTDTQYF

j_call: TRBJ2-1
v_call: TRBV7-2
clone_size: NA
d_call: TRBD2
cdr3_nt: TGTGCCAGCAGCTTAGTTAGCGGGAGAAACAATGAGCAGTTCTTC
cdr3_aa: CASSLVSGRNNEQFF

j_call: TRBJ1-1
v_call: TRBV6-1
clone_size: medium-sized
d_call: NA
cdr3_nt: TGTGCCAGCAGTGAACAGCCGGCCTTGAACACTGAAGCTTTCTTT
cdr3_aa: CASSEQPALNTEAFF

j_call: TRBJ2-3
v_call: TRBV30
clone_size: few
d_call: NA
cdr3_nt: TGTGCCTGGAGTGCGGGCGGTCTCACAGATACGCAGTATTTT
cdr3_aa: CAWSAGGLTDTQYF

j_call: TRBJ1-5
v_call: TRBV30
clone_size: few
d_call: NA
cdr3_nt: TGTGCCTGGAGTGTTCAATCCATTGGCGCGAAGCCCCAGCATTTT
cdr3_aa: CAWSVQSIGAKPQHF

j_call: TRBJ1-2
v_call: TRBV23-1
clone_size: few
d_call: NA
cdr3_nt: TGCGCCAGCCGAGAGTCCAGGGAGATGGGCTACACCTTC
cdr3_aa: CASRESREMGYTF

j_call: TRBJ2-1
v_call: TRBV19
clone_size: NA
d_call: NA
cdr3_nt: TGTGCCAGTAGTGTCGAGACAGCTCGGGATGAGCAGTTCTTC
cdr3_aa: CASSVETARDEQFF

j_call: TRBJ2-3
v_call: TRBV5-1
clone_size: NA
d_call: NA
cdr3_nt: TGCGCCAGCAGCTTCAGCTCCGGTACGCAGTATTTT
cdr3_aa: CASSFSSGTQYF

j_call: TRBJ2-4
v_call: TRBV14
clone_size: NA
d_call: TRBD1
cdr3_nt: TGTGCCAGCAGCCGCCAGACAGGGTCCAAAAACATTCAGTACTTC
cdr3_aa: CASSRQTGSKNIQYF

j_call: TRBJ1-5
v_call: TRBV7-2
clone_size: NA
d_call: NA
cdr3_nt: TGTGCCAGCAGCTTGGGCAGAAATCAGCCCCAGCATTTT
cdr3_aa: CASSLGRNQPQHF

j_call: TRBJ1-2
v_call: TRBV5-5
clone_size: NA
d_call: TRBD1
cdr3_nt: TGTGCCAGCAGCCCGACAGGGACCTATGGCTACACCTTC
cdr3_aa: CASSPTGTYGYTF

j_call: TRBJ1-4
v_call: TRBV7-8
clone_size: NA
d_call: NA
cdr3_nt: TGTGCCAGCAGCTTAGTAACTGTTAATGAAAAACTGTTTTTT
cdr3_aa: CASSLVTVNEKLFF

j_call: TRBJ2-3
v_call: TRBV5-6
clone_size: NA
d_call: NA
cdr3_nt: TGTGCCAGCAGCCTGCAGAGGGATACGCAGTATTTT
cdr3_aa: CASSLQRDTQYF

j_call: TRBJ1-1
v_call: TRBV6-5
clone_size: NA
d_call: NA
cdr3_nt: TGTGCCAGCAGTTACTCACTGGGATCGAACACTGAAGCCTTCTTT
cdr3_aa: CASSYSLGSNTEAFF

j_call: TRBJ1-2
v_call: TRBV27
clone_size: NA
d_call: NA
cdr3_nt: TGTGCCAGCAGCCCGGATTACTTCAACTATGGCTACACCTTC
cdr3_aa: CASSPDYFNYGYTF

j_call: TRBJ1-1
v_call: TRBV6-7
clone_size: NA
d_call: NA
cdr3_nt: TGTGCCAGCAGTTCCGGGGGGGGGCGCGGGCTTATGAACACTGAAGCTTTCTTT
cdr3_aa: CASSSGGGRGLMNTEAFF

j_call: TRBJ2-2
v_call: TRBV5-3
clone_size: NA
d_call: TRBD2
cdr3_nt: TGTGCCAGAAGCTATTGGACTAGCGGGAGGGTTGTCGGGGAGCTGTTTTTT
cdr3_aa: CARSYWTSGRVVGELFF

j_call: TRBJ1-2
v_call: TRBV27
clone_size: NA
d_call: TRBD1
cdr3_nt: TGTGCCAGCAGCCTTACGGGGCCCTGGACAGGCGGCTATGGCTACACCTTC
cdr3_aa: CASSLTGPWTGGYGYTF

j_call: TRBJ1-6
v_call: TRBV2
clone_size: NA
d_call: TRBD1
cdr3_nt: TGTGCCAGCAGTCGATCGGGACAGGGGTTTAATTCACCCCTCCACTTT
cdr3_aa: CASSRSGQGFNSPLHF

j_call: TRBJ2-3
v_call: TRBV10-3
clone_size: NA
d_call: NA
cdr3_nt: TGTGCCATCAGCGCACAGAGTAGCACAGATACGCAGTATTTT
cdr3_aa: CAISAQSSTDTQYF

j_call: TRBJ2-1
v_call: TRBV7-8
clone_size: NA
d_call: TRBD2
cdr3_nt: TGTGCCAGCAGTCGGGGGGGCGGGCTCTACAATGAGCAGTTCTTC
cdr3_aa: CASSRGGGLYNEQFF

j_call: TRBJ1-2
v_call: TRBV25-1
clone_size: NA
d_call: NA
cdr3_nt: TGTGCCAGCACCAGCTCCAGGTACCAGAACTATGGCTACACCTTC
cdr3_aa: CASTSSRYQNYGYTF

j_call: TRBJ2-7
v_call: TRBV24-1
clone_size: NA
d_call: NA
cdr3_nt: TGTGCCACCCCCATAGGGGGGGAGCAGTACTTC
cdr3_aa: CATPIGGEQYF

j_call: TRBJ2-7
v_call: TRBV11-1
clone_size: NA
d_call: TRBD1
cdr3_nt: TGTGCCAGTACCCGGGACAGCTCCTACGAGCAGTACTTC
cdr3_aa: CASTRDSSYEQYF

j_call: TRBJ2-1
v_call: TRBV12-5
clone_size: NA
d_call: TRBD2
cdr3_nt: TGTGCTAGTGGTTCCGTACTAAGCGGGAGGGAATGGGGCAATGAGCAGTTCTTC
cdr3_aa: CASGSVLSGREWGNEQFF

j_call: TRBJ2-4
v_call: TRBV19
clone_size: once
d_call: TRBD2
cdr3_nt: TGTGCCAGTAGTATGGGACTAGCCCCCCAGCTAGCCAAAAACATTCAGTACTTC
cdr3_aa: CASSMGLAPQLAKNIQYF

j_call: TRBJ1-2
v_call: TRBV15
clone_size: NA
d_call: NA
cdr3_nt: TGTGCCACCAGCCAGATTAAGAGGGCTCCGGATGGCTACACCTTC
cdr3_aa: CATSQIKRAPDGYTF

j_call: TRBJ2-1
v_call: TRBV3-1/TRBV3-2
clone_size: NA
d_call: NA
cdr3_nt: TGTGCCAGCAGCAGAGTAAGCTCCTACAATGAGCAGTTCTTC
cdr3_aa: CASSRVSSYNEQFF

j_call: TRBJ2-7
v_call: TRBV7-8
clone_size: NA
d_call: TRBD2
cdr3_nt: TGTGCCAGCAGCGCTCAGAGACTAGCTGCCGAGCAGTACTTC
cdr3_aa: CASSAQRLAAEQYF

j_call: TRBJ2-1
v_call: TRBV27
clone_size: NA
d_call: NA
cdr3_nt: TGTGCCAGCACCTCCTGGGGGGTAAGGAATGAGCAGTTCTTC
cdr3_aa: CASTSWGVRNEQFF

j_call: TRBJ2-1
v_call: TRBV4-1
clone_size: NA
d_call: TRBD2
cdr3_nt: TGCGCCAGCAGCCAAGATGGGGGACTAGCGGGAGGGGGCAATGAGCAGTTCTTC
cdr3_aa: CASSQDGGLAGGGNEQFF

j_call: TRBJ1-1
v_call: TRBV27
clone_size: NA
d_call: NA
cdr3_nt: TGTGCCAGCAGTTTCTCAAGGGGGGCGGAGGGAGCTTTCTTT
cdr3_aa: CASSFSRGAEGAFF

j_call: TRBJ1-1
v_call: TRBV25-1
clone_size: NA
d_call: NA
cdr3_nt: TGTGCCAGCAGCAGGGTGAACACTGAAGCTTTCTTT
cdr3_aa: CASSRVNTEAFF

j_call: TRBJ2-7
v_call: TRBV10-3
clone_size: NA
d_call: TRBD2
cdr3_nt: TGTGCCATCAGTCCCTCGGGGCGGGGGGTGTCCTACGAGCAGTACTTC
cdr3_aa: CAISPSGRGVSYEQYF

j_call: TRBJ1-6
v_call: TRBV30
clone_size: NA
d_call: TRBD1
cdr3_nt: TGTGCCTGGGACAGGGAATCACCCCTCCACTTT
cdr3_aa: CAWDRESPLHF

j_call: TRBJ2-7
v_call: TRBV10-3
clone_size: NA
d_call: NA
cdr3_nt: TGTGCCATCAGTGAAAACTTCTACGAGCAGTACTTC
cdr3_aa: CAISENFYEQYF

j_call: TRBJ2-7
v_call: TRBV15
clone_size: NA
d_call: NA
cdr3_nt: TGTGCCACCAGCAGAGGGTTTGATCAGCAGTACTTC
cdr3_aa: CATSRGFDQQYF